This TCR beta chain originates from a study of blood T cell repertoires in COVID-19. Study in general: Sample material is recorded as cDNA or gDNA derived from T cells, B-cell-depleted T cells, or PBMCs.

Generated by immunoSEQ multiplex PCR, the TCRdb table keeps only in-frame clones and is missing some. Among 310,000 or so clones listed, approximately 86% were seen once. This clone was detected once. Trimming cost V 3 bases and J 4 bases, with 13 bases left between them. Germline V lookup: CDR1 MNHEY, CDR2 SVGAGI. This CDR3 comprises 14 residues. The receptor was isolated from a woman aged 18-35 years who had recovered from COVID-19. Source material: PBMCs or T cells enriched from blood (not recorded which). J is TRBJ2-7 and V is TRBV6-5; D is possibly TRBD1 (6 bases). The CDR3 nucleotides are TGTGCCAGCAGTTATAGGACAGCGGATTACGAGCAGTACTTC. This codes for CASSYRTADYEQYF.